This entry lists 7 T cell receptor beta chains sequenced from one sample in a study of response to subunit inactivated influenza vaccine. TCRdb analysed the RT-PCR reads with MiXCR anew, one entry per CDR3 protein. The table shows around 760,000 distinct CDR3 sequences, with over 11% occurring only once. The specimen was PBMCs from blood, collected roughly 15 days before vaccination. The receptors here all came from a man between 45 and 60 years old who received an inactivated influenza vaccine.

In this sample, this clonotype turned up a few times. DNA of the CDR3: TGTGCCAGCCACTGGGACAGGGGATCTAATCAGCCCCAGCATTTT. This translates into CASHWDRGSNQPQHF. The chain uses TRBV19 and TRBJ1-5; TRBD1 matches at 10 bases. From germline, CDR1 is LNHDA and CDR2 SQIVND (reference sequence). This CDR3 contains 15 residues. Trimming cost V 9 bases and J 4 bases; bases outside gene matches: 9.

This clonotype came up a few times. This chain links TRBV4-1 with TRBJ1-6, with TRBD1 matching over 7 bases. The CDR3 loop spans 16 amino acids. Trimming took 4 bases from V and 7 from J; bases not matched to a gene: 10. Looked up from germline, CDR1 is MGHRA and CDR2 is YSYEKL. CDR3 nucleotide sequence: TGCGCCAGCAGCCTCCATACGGGACAGCTAAATTCACCCCTCCACTTT. Protein: CASSLHTGQLNSPLHF.

In its sample, this clonotype was seen many times. Here the CDR3 reads CASSLVDRAQDTQYF. The CDR3, as DNA: TGTGCCAGCAGCCTAGTGGACAGGGCTCAGGATACGCAGTATTTT. The J gene is TRBJ2-3, the V gene TRBV12-3 or TRBV12-4; 8 positions match TRBD1. This CDR3 contains 15 residues. J gave up 6 bases and V 6 bases, and 11 bases lay outside the gene matches.

The CDR3 DNA is TGTGCCAGCAGCCAAGGGAGGGGCAAGCAGTTCTTC. Translation: CASSQGRGKQFF. The J gene is TRBJ2-1, the V gene TRBV3-1; possible D gene TRBD2, 6 bases. Germline V gene sequence: CDR1 LGHDT, CDR2 YNNKEL (reference sequence). The CDR3 extends over 12 amino acids. Trimming stripped 1 base from V and 11 bases from J, with 9 bases between.

There are a few counts of this clonotype. This chain connects TRBV6-1 to TRBJ2-2; D is undetermined. Per the germline V gene, CDR1 is MNHNS and CDR2 is SASEGT. V lost 5 bases and J 1 base, leaving 8 bases between the germline ends. The CDR3 spans 14 residues. In DNA form, the CDR3 reads TGTGCCAGCAGTCGTCAGATGAACACCGGGGAGCTGTTTTTT. Protein: CASSRQMNTGELFF.

This clonotype was counted a few times. The chain couples TRBV20-1 to TRBJ1-5; 7 nucleotides agree with TRBD1. Germline assignment: CDR1 DFQATT and CDR2 SNEGSKA (reference sequence). The trim removed 6 bases at V and 1 base at J, leaving 6 bases unmatched. The CDR3 has 14 amino acids. The CDR3 DNA reads as TGCAGTGCAAACAGGGGACGGAGCAATCAGCCCCAGCATTTT. Amino acids: CSANRGRSNQPQHF.

Note on this clonotype: This may stem from a read error, because a much larger clone lies one nucleotide away. J is TRBJ2-7 and V is TRBV20-1; the D is unclear. The CDR3 totals 11 residues. With 1 base removed from V and 2 bases from J, the gap between germline ends came to 3 bases. Germline assignment: CDR1 DFQATT and CDR2 SNEGSKA (reference sequence). CDR3 DNA: TGCAGTGCTAGAGCTACCTACGAGCAGTACTTC. It yields the protein CSARATYEQYF.